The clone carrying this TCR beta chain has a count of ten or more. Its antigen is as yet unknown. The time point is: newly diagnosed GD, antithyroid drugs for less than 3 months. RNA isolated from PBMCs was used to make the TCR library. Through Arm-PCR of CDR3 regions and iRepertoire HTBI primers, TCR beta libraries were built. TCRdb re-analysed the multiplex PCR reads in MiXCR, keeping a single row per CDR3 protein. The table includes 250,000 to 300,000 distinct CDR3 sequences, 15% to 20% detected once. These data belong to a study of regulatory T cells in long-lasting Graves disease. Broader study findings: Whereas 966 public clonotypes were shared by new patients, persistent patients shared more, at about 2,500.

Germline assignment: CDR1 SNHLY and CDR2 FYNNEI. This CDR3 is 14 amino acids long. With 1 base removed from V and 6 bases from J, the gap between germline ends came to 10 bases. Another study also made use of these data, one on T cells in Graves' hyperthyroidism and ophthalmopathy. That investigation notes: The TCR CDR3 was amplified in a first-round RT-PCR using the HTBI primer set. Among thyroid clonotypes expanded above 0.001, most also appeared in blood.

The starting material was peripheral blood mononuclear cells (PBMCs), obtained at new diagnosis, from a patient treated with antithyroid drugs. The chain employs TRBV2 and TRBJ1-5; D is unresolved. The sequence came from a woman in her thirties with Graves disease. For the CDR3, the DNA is TGTGCCAGCAGTGAAGGGATTTCTGGTCAGCCCCAGCATTTT. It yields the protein CASSEGISGQPQHF.